Sequencing of this T cell receptor beta chain was carried out in a study of blood T cell repertoires in COVID-19. On the study more broadly: Collection of acute and convalescent COVID-19 samples took place in the United States, Italy and Spain.

This CDR3 is built from 13 residues. The V gene end was trimmed by 6 bases and the J gene end by 4 bases; junction bases not matched to a gene: 4. Germline CDR1 reads KGHSH; CDR2 reads LQKENI. Data came from immunoSEQ multiplex PCR; TCRdb stores just in-frame clones and leaves some out. This table has roughly 250,000 clones, over 70% appearing once. Turning to this clone: The identical CDR3 is also encoded by other nucleotide sequences in the sample.

This sequence originates from a woman older than 75 with acute or convalescent COVID-19. The rearrangement uses TRBV18 and TRBJ2-7; 9 bases fit TRBD1. Material for sequencing was peripheral blood. The CDR3 DNA reads as TGTGCCAGCTCGCCCGGGACAGGGTACGAGCAGTACTTC. Residues: CASSPGTGYEQYF.